Below are 20 T cell receptor beta chains sequenced from a single sample in a study of blood T cell repertoires in COVID-19. Repertoires were generated with immunoSEQ multiplex PCR, while TCRdb's copy carries only in-frame clones and drops some. Of fewer than 200,000 clones detected, 60% to 85% appear once; the ten largest clones hold 7% to 10%. Sequenced input: peripheral blood. Receptor source: a man between 60 and 75 years old with acute or convalescent COVID-19.

This chain uses TRBV11-2 with TRBJ2-1, with 11 bases identical to TRBD2. V was clipped by 5 bases and J by 4 bases; unmatched bases: 10. The germline gives CDR1 SGHAT, CDR2 FQNNGV. The CDR3 has 17 amino acids. The DNA of the CDR3 is TGTGCCAGCAGCGGAGGCGCTAGCGGGGGGCTATACAATGAGCAGTTCTTC. It specifies CASSGGASGGLYNEQFF. The full variable domain, its missing parts supplied by reference TRBV11-2 and TRBJ2-1, is EAGVAQSPRYKIIEKRQSVAFWCNPISGHATLYWYQQILGQGPKLLIQFQNNGVVDDSQLPKDRFSAERLKGVDSTLKIQPAKLEDSAVYLCASSGGASGGLYNEQFFGPGTRLTVL.

The rearrangement links TRBV6-5 to TRBJ2-5; TRBD2 might be the D (6 bases). CDR3 size: 15 residues. Trimming stripped 8 bases from V and 2 bases from J, with 18 bases between. CDR1 is MNHEY, CDR2 SVGAGI, per germline. The CDR3 protein is CASLTGLGGQETQYF. The DNA for the CDR3 is TGTGCCAGCCTAACGGGACTGGGTGGTCAAGAGACCCAGTACTTC.

The V call is TRBV9, the J call TRBJ1-6; D gene ambiguous. CDR3 size: 16 residues. Germline V gene lookup returns CDR1 SGDLS and CDR2 YYNGEE. The germline V and J ends were trimmed by 4 bases and 0 bases, with 11 bases remaining between them. The CDR3 DNA reads as TGTGCCAGCAGCCCCGAGTTAAGCTCCTATAATTCACCCCTCCACTTT. It specifies CASSPELSSYNSPLHF.

The chain recombines TRBV30 with TRBJ2-5; TRBD2 is a possible D gene (6 bases). This CDR3 region has 14 residues. The ends were cut back, 2 bases at V and 3 bases at J, with 13 bases in the middle. Germline CDR1 is GTSNPN and CDR2 is SVGIG (reference sequence). CDR3 DNA: TGTGCCTGGAGTTCCCTCGGAGGGGAAGAGACCCAGTACTTC. Protein: CAWSSLGGEETQYF.

This chain joins TRBV24-1 and TRBJ2-6; a possible D gene is TRBD1 (5 bases). Germline loops: CDR1 KGHDR, CDR2 SFDVKD. V lost 4 bases and J 4 bases, leaving 13 bases between the germline ends. The CDR3 has 16 amino acids. The CDR3: CATSDPGQGGANVLTF. CDR3 in DNA: TGTGCCACCAGTGACCCCGGACAAGGAGGGGCCAACGTCCTGACTTTC.

The chain recombines TRBV19 with TRBJ1-2; 9 nucleotides line up with TRBD1. Germline loops: CDR1 LNHDA, CDR2 SQIVND (reference sequence). V gave up 6 bases and J gave up 4 bases; unmatched junction bases: 9. This CDR3 has 15 amino acids. The chain's CDR3 is CASSTHGQGPYGYTF. The CDR3 nucleotides read TGTGCCAGTAGCACTCATGGACAGGGGCCCTATGGCTACACCTTC.

The chain combines TRBV5-1 with TRBJ1-4; the D is unclear. V lost 4 bases and J 0 bases, leaving 7 bases between the germline ends. The CDR3 consists of 14 residues. Per germline, CDR1 SGHRS and CDR2 YFSETQ. The CDR3 DNA is TGCGCCAGCAGCACTTCAACAACTAATGAAAAACTGTTTTTT. This codes for CASSTSTTNEKLFF.

This clone has just a few counts. V usage is TRBV30 and J usage is TRBJ1-5; D perhaps matches TRBD1 (5 bases). The CDR3 contains 13 residues. Trimming removed 5 bases from V and 1 base from J, with 9 bases in between. Germline CDR1 and CDR2: GTSNPN and SVGIG (reference sequence). The CDR3 protein is CAWRSGSNQPQHF. The CDR3 DNA is TGTGCCTGGCGCTCAGGGAGCAATCAGCCCCAGCATTTT. Together with reference TRBV30 and TRBJ1-5, the CDR3 gives the full variable domain: SQTIHQWPATLVQPVGSPLSLECTVEGTSNPNLYWYRQAAGRGLQLLFYSVGIGQISSEVPQNLSASRPQDRQFILSSKKLLLSDSGFYLCAWRSGSNQPQHFGDGTRLSIL.

The J gene is TRBJ2-1, the V gene TRBV30, with 7 bases matching TRBD1. The CDR3 loop spans 15 amino acids. Trimming removed 8 bases from V and 4 bases from J; junction bases left unmatched: 14. Germline V gene sequence: CDR1 GTSNPN, CDR2 SVGIG (reference sequence). In nucleotides, the CDR3 is TGTGCCCGGACGATCGGGGCAGGGGGATACAATGAGCAGTTCTTC. This encodes CARTIGAGGYNEQFF.

This chain links TRBV7-2 with TRBJ2-5; D is possibly TRBD1 (6 bases). The CDR3 is 17 residues long. In germline, CDR1 is SGHTA, CDR2 FQGNSA. V was trimmed by 6 bases and J by 5 bases, leaving 25 bases between them. CDR3 DNA: TGTGCCAGCAGTTCCGGGCCTTATCAGACTCAGGGGGAGACCCAGTACTTC. Translated: CASSSGPYQTQGETQYF.

The chain uses TRBV29-1 and TRBJ2-5, with TRBD1 matching over 9 bases. The CDR3 sequence is 12 residues long. V lost 8 bases, J lost 5 bases, and 6 bases stayed unmatched. From germline, CDR1 is SQVTM and CDR2 ANQGSEA. DNA of the CDR3: TGCAGCATAGGACAGGGGAGGGAGACCCAGTACTTC. This codes for CSIGQGRETQYF.

The chain recombines TRBV6-2 or TRBV6-3 with TRBJ1-4, with D perhaps matching TRBD1 (6 bases). CDR1 and CDR2 from the germline V gene are MNHEY and SVGEGT. The V end was cut by 0 bases, the J end by 0 bases, with 11 bases between. This CDR3 has 17 residues. The CDR3 here is CASSYSPTGPTNEKLFF. CDR3 nucleotides: TGTGCCAGCAGTTACTCGCCGACAGGACCAACTAATGAAAAACTGTTTTTT.

The rearrangement links TRBV15 to TRBJ2-3; D might be TRBD2 (5 bases). The CDR3 totals 14 residues. Germline CDR1 reads LNHNV; CDR2 reads YYDKDF (reference sequence). Deletions cut 5 bases from V and 2 bases from J, with 11 bases between. CDR3 DNA sequence: TGTGCCACCAGCCGGGATCGGGACACAGATACGCAGTATTTT. Its translation: CATSRDRDTDTQYF.

The chain uses TRBV5-4 and TRBJ1-4, with a tentative D call TRBD1 (6 bases). The germline V gene has CDR1 SGHNT and CDR2 YYREEE (reference sequence). This CDR3 comprises 14 residues. V dropped 4 bases and J dropped 7 bases, with 14 bases sitting between them. This chain's CDR3 is CASSLAGTPEKLFF. The CDR3, as DNA: TGTGCCAGCAGCCTAGCCGGGACACCTGAAAAACTGTTTTTT. The variable domain in full, completed from reference TRBV5-4 and TRBJ1-4, reads ETGVTQSPTHLIKTRGQQVTLRCSSQSGHNTVSWYQQALGQGPQFIFQYYREEENGRGNFPPRFSGLQFPNYSSELNVNALELDDSALYLCASSLAGTPEKLFFGSGTQLSVL.

The chain recombines TRBV6-5 with TRBJ2-6; 7 bases line up with TRBD2. This CDR3 is 15 amino acids long. Trimming took 6 bases from V and 2 from J; bases not matched to a gene: 4. Germline V lookup: CDR1 MNHEY, CDR2 SVGAGI. The CDR3: CASSYRGAGANVLTF. The CDR3 coding sequence is TGTGCCAGCAGCTACCGGGGGGCTGGGGCCAACGTCCTGACTTTC.

This clone was recorded a few times. This chain joins TRBV7-6 and TRBJ2-1; 8 bases align to TRBD2. CDR1 SGHVS and CDR2 FNYEAQ come from the germline V gene. V gave up 3 bases and J gave up 4 bases; unmatched junction bases: 8. CDR3 length equals 16 residues. The CDR3 DNA is TGTGCCAGCAGCTTCCAGCAAGCGGGGGATTACAATGAGCAGTTCTTC. As protein: CASSFQQAGDYNEQFF. Full variable domain (missing parts from reference TRBV7-6 and TRBJ2-1): GAGVSQSPRYKVTKRGQDVALRCDPISGHVSLYWYRQALGQGPEFLTYFNYEAQQDKSGLPNDRFSAERPEGSISTLTIQRTEQRDSAMYRCASSFQQAGDYNEQFFGPGTRLTVL.

In its sample, this clone was seen once. The chain carries TRBV18 and TRBJ2-7; TRBD1 agrees at 7 bases. This CDR3 is built from 15 residues. Germline lookup yields CDR1 KGHSH and CDR2 LQKENI. Germline trimming cut 1 base from V and 0 bases from J; bases unmatched to any gene: 3. The CDR3 loop is CASSPRYRGSYEQYF. The CDR3 DNA reads TGTGCCAGCTCACCACGGTACAGGGGCTCCTACGAGCAGTACTTC.

V gene TRBV24-1 combines with J gene TRBJ2-1, with 11 bases matching TRBD2. J gave up 0 bases and V 4 bases, and 4 bases lay outside the gene matches. CDR1 is KGHDR, CDR2 SFDVKD, per germline. The CDR3 loop spans 17 amino acids. The chain's CDR3 is CATSDPSGGNSYNEQFF. The CDR3 DNA reads as TGTGCCACCAGTGACCCTAGCGGGGGGAACTCCTACAATGAGCAGTTCTTC.

The chain combines TRBV5-6 with TRBJ2-7; a weak D match, TRBD2 (5 bases). The CDR3 consists of 13 residues. V gave up 0 bases and J gave up 4 bases, with 8 bases separating them. In germline, CDR1 is SGHDT, CDR2 YYEEEE. The CDR3 DNA reads TGTGCCAGCAGCTTGGGAGGCGGGTACGAGCAGTACTTC. Translating it yields CASSLGGGYEQYF.

The rearrangement links TRBV29-1 to TRBJ1-2; D possibly corresponds to TRBD1 (5 bases). Germline V lookup: CDR1 SQVTM, CDR2 ANQGSEA. The length of the CDR3 is 13 residues. Trimming shortened V by 3 bases and J by 7 bases, and 15 bases separated the two germline ends. The CDR3 loop is CSVDPQGSAGYTF. In DNA, the CDR3 is TGCAGCGTTGATCCCCAGGGAAGCGCTGGCTACACCTTC. Combining the CDR3 with reference TRBV29-1 and TRBJ1-2 gives the whole variable domain SAVISQKPSRDICQRGTSLTIQCQVDSQVTMMFWYRQQPGQSLTLIATANQGSEATYESGFVIDKFPISRPNLTFSTLTVSNMSPEDSSIYLCSVDPQGSAGYTFGSGTRLTVV.